A selection of T cell receptor beta chains follows, all from one sample in a study of early T cells in non-severe SARS-CoV-2 infection. TCRdb fed the 5' RACE reads into MiXCR, producing one record per CDR3 protein. The sample has some 54,000 distinct CDR3 sequences; roughly a tenth are singletons. The material sequenced was whole blood. The receptors originated from an adult who was a healthcare worker with PCR-confirmed SARS-CoV-2 infection or an uninfected control (not recorded which). Both conserved end residues are part of each CDR3. A D gene is named only where the DNA matches it firmly. The size field is filled for only some rows; it gives once, few, many or a size class.

d_gene: NA
abundance: NA
v_gene: TRBV4-1
j_gene: TRBJ2-5
CDR3aa: CASSQVSGQETQYF
CDR3nt: TGCGCCAGCAGCCAAGTAAGCGGCCAAGAGACCCAGTACTTC

d_gene: NA
abundance: many
v_gene: TRBV2
j_gene: TRBJ2-4
CDR3aa: CASKVGPNGIQYF
CDR3nt: TGTGCCAGCAAGGTCGGACCTAACGGCATTCAGTACTTC

d_gene: NA
abundance: few
v_gene: TRBV5-4
j_gene: TRBJ1-2
CDR3aa: CASSFPRGNYGYTF
CDR3nt: TGTGCCAGCAGCTTTCCCAGGGGAAACTATGGCTACACCTTC

d_gene: TRBD2
abundance: many
v_gene: TRBV18
j_gene: TRBJ2-1
CDR3aa: CASSPFASTSGTYNEQFF
CDR3nt: TGTGCCAGCTCACCCTTCGCGTCGACTAGCGGAACCTACAATGAGCAGTTCTTC

d_gene: TRBD1
abundance: many
v_gene: TRBV7-9
j_gene: TRBJ1-4
CDR3aa: CASSADRERGKLFF
CDR3nt: TGTGCCAGCAGCGCCGACAGGGAACGGGGAAAACTGTTTTTT

d_gene: TRBD2
abundance: NA
v_gene: TRBV12-3/TRBV12-4
j_gene: TRBJ2-3
CDR3aa: CASSSGTSGDTQYF
CDR3nt: TGTGCCAGCAGTTCCGGGACTAGCGGGGATACGCAGTATTTT

d_gene: TRBD1
abundance: many
v_gene: TRBV7-8
j_gene: TRBJ1-1
CDR3aa: CASSNPRDRVFINTEAFF
CDR3nt: TGTGCCAGCAGTAACCCCCGGGACAGAGTTTTCATTAACACTGAAGCTTTCTTT

d_gene: TRBD1
abundance: many
v_gene: TRBV6-6
j_gene: TRBJ2-6
CDR3aa: CASSSGQGGFRANVLTF
CDR3nt: TGTGCCAGCAGTTCCGGACAGGGGGGCTTTCGGGCCAACGTCCTGACTTTC

d_gene: NA
abundance: many
v_gene: TRBV5-1
j_gene: TRBJ2-7
CDR3aa: CASRGWLTNSYEQYF
CDR3nt: TGCGCCAGCAGGGGTTGGCTTACAAACTCCTACGAGCAGTACTTC

d_gene: TRBD2
abundance: few
v_gene: TRBV7-3
j_gene: TRBJ2-1
CDR3aa: CASSHTGTSAYNEQFF
CDR3nt: TGTGCCAGCAGCCACACAGGGACTAGCGCATACAATGAGCAGTTCTTC

d_gene: NA
abundance: many
v_gene: TRBV4-3
j_gene: TRBJ1-1
CDR3aa: CASSQSGIGMNTEAFF
CDR3nt: TGCGCCAGCAGCCAATCAGGGATTGGAATGAACACTGAAGCTTTCTTT

d_gene: NA
abundance: NA
v_gene: TRBV5-1
j_gene: TRBJ2-7
CDR3aa: CASSPPGDEQYF
CDR3nt: TGCGCCAGCAGCCCTCCTGGGGACGAGCAGTACTTC

d_gene: NA
abundance: NA
v_gene: TRBV5-6
j_gene: TRBJ2-2
CDR3aa: CASSLRGINTGELFF
CDR3nt: TGTGCCAGCAGCTTGCGGGGGATAAACACCGGGGAGCTGTTTTTT

d_gene: NA
abundance: few
v_gene: TRBV3-1
j_gene: TRBJ1-6
CDR3aa: CASSRRAASSYNSPLHF
CDR3nt: TGTGCCAGCAGCCGACGGGCCGCGAGCTCCTATAATTCACCCCTCCACTTT

d_gene: NA
abundance: many
v_gene: TRBV10-2
j_gene: TRBJ1-2
CDR3aa: CASSVTAANYGYTF
CDR3nt: TGCGCCAGCAGTGTAACAGCAGCTAACTATGGCTACACCTTC

d_gene: TRBD2
abundance: many
v_gene: TRBV29-1
j_gene: TRBJ2-1
CDR3aa: CSVEPGGRAGEQFF
CDR3nt: TGCAGCGTTGAACCTGGCGGGAGGGCCGGTGAGCAGTTCTTC

d_gene: NA
abundance: NA
v_gene: TRBV10-3
j_gene: TRBJ2-5
CDR3aa: CAIAEFQETQYF
CDR3nt: TGTGCCATCGCTGAATTCCAAGAGACCCAGTACTTC

d_gene: NA
abundance: many
v_gene: TRBV24-1
j_gene: TRBJ2-6
CDR3aa: CATSDPLGPGANVLTF
CDR3nt: TGTGCCACCAGTGACCCTCTTGGGCCCGGGGCCAACGTCCTGACTTTC

d_gene: NA
abundance: NA
v_gene: TRBV20-1
j_gene: TRBJ2-3
CDR3aa: CSAKPGGTDTQYF
CDR3nt: TGCAGTGCCAAGCCCGGGGGCACAGATACGCAGTATTTT

d_gene: NA
abundance: many
v_gene: TRBV27
j_gene: TRBJ1-2
CDR3aa: CASSFNGNYGYTF
CDR3nt: TGTGCCAGCAGTTTTAACGGAAACTATGGCTACACCTTC

d_gene: NA
abundance: few
v_gene: TRBV20-1
j_gene: TRBJ1-1
CDR3aa: CSAMEDIEAFF
CDR3nt: TGCAGTGCCATGGAGGACATTGAAGCTTTCTTT

d_gene: TRBD2
abundance: many
v_gene: TRBV20-1
j_gene: TRBJ2-7
CDR3aa: CSARTSGSYEQYF
CDR3nt: TGCAGTGCTAGGACTAGCGGGAGTTACGAGCAGTACTTC

d_gene: TRBD2
abundance: many
v_gene: TRBV23-1
j_gene: TRBJ2-1
CDR3aa: CASSQSGRTSGSYNEQFF
CDR3nt: TGCGCCAGCAGTCAATCGGGAAGGACTAGCGGGAGCTACAATGAGCAGTTCTTC

d_gene: NA
abundance: NA
v_gene: TRBV2
j_gene: TRBJ1-5
CDR3aa: CASNSEFNQPQHF
CDR3nt: TGTGCCAGCAATTCAGAGTTTAATCAGCCCCAGCATTTT

d_gene: TRBD2
abundance: many
v_gene: TRBV13
j_gene: TRBJ2-1
CDR3aa: CASSLESLAGNRDEQFF
CDR3nt: TGTGCCAGCAGCTTAGAATCACTAGCGGGGAACAGAGATGAGCAGTTCTTC

d_gene: TRBD1
abundance: NA
v_gene: TRBV9
j_gene: TRBJ1-2
CDR3aa: CASSLGQVAYGYTF
CDR3nt: TGTGCCAGCAGCCTGGGACAGGTAGCCTATGGCTACACCTTC

d_gene: NA
abundance: many
v_gene: TRBV5-1
j_gene: TRBJ1-5
CDR3aa: CASSVGTTSSNQPQHF
CDR3nt: TGCGCCAGCAGCGTGGGGACGACCTCTAGCAATCAGCCCCAGCATTTT

d_gene: NA
abundance: NA
v_gene: TRBV27
j_gene: TRBJ1-5
CDR3aa: CASSPRDLRNQHF
CDR3nt: TGTGCCAGCAGTCCCCGGGACCTAAGGAACCAGCATTTT

d_gene: TRBD1
abundance: many
v_gene: TRBV29-1
j_gene: TRBJ2-7
CDR3aa: CSAGQGIIAYEQYF
CDR3nt: TGCAGCGCCGGACAGGGGATCATCGCCTACGAGCAGTACTTC

d_gene: NA
abundance: few
v_gene: TRBV11-2
j_gene: TRBJ2-3
CDR3aa: CASSLDREDTQYF
CDR3nt: TGTGCCAGCAGCTTAGATCGTGAAGATACGCAGTATTTT

d_gene: NA
abundance: NA
v_gene: TRBV5-6
j_gene: TRBJ1-2
CDR3aa: CASSLDSSYTF
CDR3nt: TGTGCCAGCAGCTTGGATTCTTCCTACACCTTC

d_gene: TRBD1
abundance: many
v_gene: TRBV5-4
j_gene: TRBJ1-1
CDR3aa: CASSQVYRGGDTEAFF
CDR3nt: TGTGCCAGCAGCCAGGTCTACAGGGGCGGGGACACTGAAGCTTTCTTT

d_gene: NA
abundance: NA
v_gene: TRBV9
j_gene: TRBJ1-1
CDR3aa: CASSPLYGQAFF
CDR3nt: TGTGCCAGCAGCCCCCTGTATGGGCAAGCTTTCTTT

d_gene: NA
abundance: NA
v_gene: TRBV4-2
j_gene: TRBJ1-1
CDR3aa: CASSRRDYLMNTEAFF
CDR3nt: TGTGCCAGCAGCCGCCGGGACTACCTTATGAACACTGAAGCTTTCTTT

d_gene: TRBD1
abundance: many
v_gene: TRBV6-6
j_gene: TRBJ2-2
CDR3aa: CASSTSTGATGELFF
CDR3nt: TGTGCCAGCAGTACATCGACAGGGGCGACCGGGGAGCTGTTTTTT

d_gene: NA
abundance: many
v_gene: TRBV11-2
j_gene: TRBJ2-3
CDR3aa: CASSFRGGVGTDTQYF
CDR3nt: TGTGCCAGCAGCTTTCGTGGCGGAGTGGGCACAGATACGCAGTATTTT

d_gene: NA
abundance: few
v_gene: TRBV19
j_gene: TRBJ1-4
CDR3aa: CASSPARQGDEKLFF
CDR3nt: TGTGCCAGTAGTCCGGCGCGGCAGGGTGATGAAAAACTGTTTTTT

d_gene: TRBD2
abundance: NA
v_gene: TRBV20-1
j_gene: TRBJ2-1
CDR3aa: CSARSASGDLAYNEQFF
CDR3nt: TGCAGTGCTAGGTCGGCTAGCGGGGACCTCGCCTACAATGAGCAGTTCTTC

d_gene: NA
abundance: many
v_gene: TRBV14
j_gene: TRBJ1-1
CDR3aa: CASSQEGRGLNTEAFF
CDR3nt: TGTGCCAGCAGCCAAGAAGGCCGAGGGCTGAACACTGAAGCTTTCTTT

d_gene: TRBD2
abundance: many
v_gene: TRBV23-1
j_gene: TRBJ2-4
CDR3aa: CASSRIGTDGTSVAKNIQYF
CDR3nt: TGCGCCAGCAGCCGGATCGGGACAGATGGGACTAGCGTAGCCAAAAACATTCAGTACTTC

d_gene: TRBD2
abundance: NA
v_gene: TRBV12-3/TRBV12-4
j_gene: TRBJ2-3
CDR3aa: CAGSPWSGSDVDTQYF
CDR3nt: TGTGCCGGCAGCCCATGGAGCGGGAGTGACGTAGATACGCAGTATTTT

d_gene: TRBD2
abundance: many
v_gene: TRBV7-9
j_gene: TRBJ2-2
CDR3aa: CASSFSGTLSTTGELFF
CDR3nt: TGTGCCAGCAGCTTCAGCGGGACCCTATCGACCACCGGGGAGCTGTTTTTT